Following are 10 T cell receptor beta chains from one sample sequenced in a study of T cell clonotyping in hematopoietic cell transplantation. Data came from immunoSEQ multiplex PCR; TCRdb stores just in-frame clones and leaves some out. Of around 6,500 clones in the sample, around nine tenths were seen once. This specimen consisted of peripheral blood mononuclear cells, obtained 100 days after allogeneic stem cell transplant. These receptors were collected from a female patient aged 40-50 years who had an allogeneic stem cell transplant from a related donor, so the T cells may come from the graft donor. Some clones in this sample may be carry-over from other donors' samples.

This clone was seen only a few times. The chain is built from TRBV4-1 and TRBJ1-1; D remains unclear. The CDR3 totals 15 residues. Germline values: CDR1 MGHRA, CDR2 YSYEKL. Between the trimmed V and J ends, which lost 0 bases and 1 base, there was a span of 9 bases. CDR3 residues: CASSQDPEGNTEAFF. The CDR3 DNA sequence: TGCGCCAGCAGCCAAGATCCCGAGGGGAACACTGAAGCTTTCTTT.

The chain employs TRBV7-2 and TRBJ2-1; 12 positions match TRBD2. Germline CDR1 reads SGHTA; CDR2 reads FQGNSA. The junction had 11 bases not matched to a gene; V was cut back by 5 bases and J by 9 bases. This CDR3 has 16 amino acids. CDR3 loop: CASSDTGTSGRGEQFF. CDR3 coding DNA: TGTGCCAGCAGCGACACCGGGACTAGCGGGCGTGGTGAGCAGTTCTTC.

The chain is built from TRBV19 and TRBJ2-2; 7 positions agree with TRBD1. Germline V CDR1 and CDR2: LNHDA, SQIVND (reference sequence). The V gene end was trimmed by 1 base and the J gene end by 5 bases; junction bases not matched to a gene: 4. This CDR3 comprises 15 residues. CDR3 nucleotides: TGTGCCAGTAGTATAGCCGACAGGGTGACCGGGGAGCTGTTTTTT. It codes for CASSIADRVTGELFF.

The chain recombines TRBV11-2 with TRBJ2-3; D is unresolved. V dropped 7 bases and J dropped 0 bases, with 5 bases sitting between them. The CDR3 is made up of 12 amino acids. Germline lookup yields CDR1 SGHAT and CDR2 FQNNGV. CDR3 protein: CASTPSTDTQYF. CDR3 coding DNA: TGTGCCAGCACCCCAAGCACAGATACGCAGTATTTT.

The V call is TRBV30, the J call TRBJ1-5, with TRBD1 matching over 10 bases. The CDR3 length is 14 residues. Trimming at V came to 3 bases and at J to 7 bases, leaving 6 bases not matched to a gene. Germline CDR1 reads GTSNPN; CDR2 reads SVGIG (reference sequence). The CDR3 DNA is TGTGCCTGGAGCCTGGGACAGGGGAAACAGCCCCAGCATTTT. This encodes CAWSLGQGKQPQHF.

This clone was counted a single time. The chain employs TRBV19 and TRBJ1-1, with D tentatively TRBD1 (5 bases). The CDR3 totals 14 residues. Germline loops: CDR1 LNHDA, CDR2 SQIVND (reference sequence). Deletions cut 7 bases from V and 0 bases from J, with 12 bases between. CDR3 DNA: TGTGCCAGTACCATTGGGGGGATGAACACTGAAGCTTTCTTT. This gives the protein CASTIGGMNTEAFF.

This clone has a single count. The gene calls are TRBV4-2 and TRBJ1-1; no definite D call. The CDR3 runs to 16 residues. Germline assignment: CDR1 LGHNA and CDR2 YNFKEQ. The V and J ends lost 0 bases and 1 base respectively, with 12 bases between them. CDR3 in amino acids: CASSQEAHGQNTEAFF. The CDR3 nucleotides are TGTGCCAGCAGCCAAGAAGCCCATGGCCAGAACACTGAAGCTTTCTTT.

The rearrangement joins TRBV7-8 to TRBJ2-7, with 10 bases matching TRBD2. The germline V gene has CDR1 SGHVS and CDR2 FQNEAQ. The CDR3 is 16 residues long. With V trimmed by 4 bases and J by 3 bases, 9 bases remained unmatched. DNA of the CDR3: TGTGCCAGCAGCTCGAAAACTAGCGGGAATATCTACGAGCAGTACTTC. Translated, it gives CASSSKTSGNIYEQYF.

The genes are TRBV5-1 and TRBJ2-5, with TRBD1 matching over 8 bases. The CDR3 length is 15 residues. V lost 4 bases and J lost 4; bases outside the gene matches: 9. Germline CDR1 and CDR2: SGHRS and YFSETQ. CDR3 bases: TGCGCCAGCAGCCTGGGACAGGTAGTTGGAGAGACCCAGTACTTC. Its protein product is CASSLGQVVGETQYF.

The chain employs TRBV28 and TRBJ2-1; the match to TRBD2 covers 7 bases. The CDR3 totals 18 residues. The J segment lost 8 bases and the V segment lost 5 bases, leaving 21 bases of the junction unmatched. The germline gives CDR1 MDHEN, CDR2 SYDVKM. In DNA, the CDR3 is TGTGCCAGCAGTATTAGCGGCAAAGGGCTAGCGGTCGCTTATGAGCAGTTCTTC. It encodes CASSISGKGLAVAYEQFF.